This passage covers 5 T cell receptor beta chains from one sample sequenced in a study of cytomegalovirus exposure and HLA in healthy donors. The PCR contained 60 Vbeta and 13 Jbeta primers. Assay: immunoSEQ multiplex PCR; the TCRdb copy retains only in-frame clones and omits some. The sample consists of approximately 100,000 clones, 86% of them appearing once. Input material: PBMCs. These TCRs come from a man between 25 and 39 years old in good health and CMV-seropositive.

CDR3 nucleotide sequence: TGTGCCAGCCGACAATGGGAGACCCAGTACTTC. This gives the protein CASRQWETQYF. This chain uses TRBV28 with TRBJ2-5; no definite D call. Germline CDR1 reads MDHEN; CDR2 reads SYDVKM. V lost 8 bases and J lost 5, with 9 bases in between. The CDR3 loop spans 11 amino acids.

The rearrangement joins TRBV28 to TRBJ1-5; the match to TRBD1 covers 10 bases. CDR1 and CDR2 from the germline V gene are MDHEN and SYDVKM. CDR3 length: 14 residues. The J segment lost 4 bases and the V segment lost 6 bases, leaving 3 bases of the junction unmatched. CDR3 protein: CASSSGQGNQPQHF. The CDR3, as DNA: TGTGCCAGCAGCTCGGGACAGGGGAATCAGCCCCAGCATTTT. Full variable domain (outside the CDR3, taken from reference TRBV28 and TRBJ1-5): DVKVTQSSRYLVKRTGEKVFLECVQDMDHENMFWYRQDPGLGLRLIYFSYDVKMKEKGDIPEGYSVSREKKERFSLILESASTNQTSMYLCASSSGQGNQPQHFGDGTRLSIL.

V is TRBV27 and J is TRBJ2-5; 8 bases agree with TRBD1. The J call is uncertain, as TRBJ2-7 better fits the DNA end. Germline-derived CDR1 and CDR2 are MNHEY and SMNVEV (reference sequence). The CDR3 sequence is 14 residues long. CDR3 coding DNA: TGTGCCAGCAGTTCGACAGGGGTCCCCTACGAGCAGTACTTC. Translating gives CASSSTGVPYEQYF.

This clone came up a few times. V and J are TRBV2 and TRBJ1-2; TRBD1 aligns across 7 bases. V lost 8 bases, J lost 2 bases, and 2 bases stayed unmatched. Germline CDR1 reads SNHLY; CDR2 reads FYNNEI. The CDR3 has 12 amino acids. CDR3 residues: CASAGQNYGYTF. As DNA, the CDR3 is TGTGCCAGCGCGGGACAGAACTATGGCTACACCTTC.

The CDR3 region is CASSPRLASSYEQYF. DNA for the CDR3: TGTGCCAGCAGCCCTAGACTAGCGAGCTCCTACGAGCAGTACTTC. This chain links TRBV7-8 with TRBJ2-7, with TRBD2 matching over 8 bases. V shed 5 bases and J 0 bases; nucleotides not matched to a gene: 6. The CDR3 covers 15 residues. Germline values: CDR1 SGHVS, CDR2 FQNEAQ.